This T cell receptor beta chain was sequenced in a study of T-cell memory formation after mild COVID-19. Study at large: TCR clusters were mostly donor specific. General study results and limits: Day 37-peaking second-wave clones had unconfirmed SARS-CoV-2 specificity. A second wave expanding day 15 to 37 was CD4+-biased; contracting clones were balanced. Of the contracting clones, CD4+ ones lay mainly in CM and EM, and CD8+ ones in EMRA.

This clonotype was picked up many times. Its antigen is not known. The junction and the germline gene differ at one end; a read error may be behind it. One entry per CDR3 protein, called by TCRdb with MiXCR from the 5' RACE reads. The sample consists of roughly 350,000 distinct CDR3 sequences, approximately 14% of them appearing once. Material for sequencing was PBMCs or a T cell subset sorted from them (not recorded which). The receptor's source is a man in his late teens or twenties who had mild COVID-19 (a few samples of this study predate the infection). Cell type and time point are not known.

The chain's CDR3 is CASSFGVQETQYF. CDR3 DNA sequence: TGCGCCAGCAGCTTCGGCGTCCAAGAGACCCAGTACTTC. This chain connects TRBV7-2 to TRBJ2-5; D uncertain. Per germline, CDR1 SGHTA and CDR2 FQGNSA. The CDR3 is made up of 13 amino acids. Combining the CDR3 with reference TRBV7-2 and TRBJ2-5 gives the whole variable domain GAGVSQSPSNKVTEKGKDVELRCDPISGHTALYWYRQSLGQGLEFLIYFQGNSAPDKSGLPSDRFSAERTGGSVSTLTIQRTQQEDSAVYLCASSFGVQETQYFGPGTRLLVL.